These 30 T cell receptor beta chains share one sample of origin, sequenced in a study of beta chain features in type 1 diabetes (dated by TCRdb to 2016 to 2019). The library came from the immunoSEQ multiplex PCR assay. The High Capacity cDNA Reverse Transcription Kit was used to reverse transcribe all of the isolated RNA, meaning that expressed TCRB transcripts were what got sequenced. In its TCRdb copy, this immuneACCESS table keeps in-frame sequences only and misses some clones. Where compared with another copy, unresolved V genes explain less than half of these, and the others have no known cause. Here the sample has 130,000 to 150,000 clones; 6.9% occur a single time. Of the sample, more than 1.1% falls within the top ten clones. The source material was central memory CD4+ T cells from blood. These receptors were obtained from a woman under 40 in good health.

The table lists this clone with a few counts. This chain connects TRBV5-1 to TRBJ2-3, with 7 bases that match TRBD1. Germline CDR1 is SGHRS and CDR2 is YFSETQ. Trimming removed 7 bases from V and 2 bases from J; junction bases left unmatched: 7. This CDR3 is built from 14 residues. CDR3 region: CASRPGQTTDTQYF. The CDR3 nucleotides read TGCGCCAGCCGCCCGGGACAGACCACAGATACGCAGTATTTT.

This chain links TRBV28 with TRBJ2-7, with 7 bases identical to TRBD2. Germline CDR1 and CDR2: MDHEN and SYDVKM. V shed 4 bases, J shed 2 bases, and the junction held 14 bases outside the gene matches. This CDR3 is 17 amino acids long. CDR3: CASSSPKTGLLTYEQYF. DNA for the CDR3: TGTGCCAGCAGTTCTCCGAAGACGGGACTACTTACCTACGAGCAGTACTTC.

This clone was detected many times. The V gene is TRBV23-1, the J gene TRBJ1-4; the D gene is possibly TRBD1 (5 bases). TRBV23-1 is an ORF; its function is uncertain. The V and J ends lost 4 bases and 7 bases respectively, with 16 bases between them. The length of the CDR3 is 15 residues. CDR3 region: CASSPQGARVEKLFF. DNA of the CDR3: TGCGCCAGCAGTCCTCAAGGGGCTAGGGTTGAAAAACTGTTTTTT.

The rearrangement links TRBV5-1 to TRBJ2-5; TRBD1 might be the D (6 bases). The length of the CDR3 is 15 residues. Germline CDR1 and CDR2: SGHRS and YFSETQ. Trimming took 4 bases from V and 1 from J, leaving 14 bases between them. CDR3 region: CASSLLGQPQETQYF. The CDR3 nucleotides are TGCGCCAGCAGCCTCCTAGGACAGCCCCAAGAGACCCAGTACTTC.

The chain recombines TRBV7-8 with TRBJ2-2; D is ambiguous. The V gene lost 0 bases and the J gene lost 1 base, with 12 bases spanning the gap. The length of the CDR3 is 17 residues. Germline assignment: CDR1 SGHVS and CDR2 FQNEAQ. The CDR3 DNA reads TGTGCCAGCAGCTTAGCGCCGGTATCCGAGAACACCGGGGAGCTGTTTTTT. As protein: CASSLAPVSENTGELFF.

This clone showed up just a few times. The V call is TRBV5-4, the J call TRBJ2-5; D unresolved. The CDR3 runs to 14 residues. The germline gives CDR1 SGHNT, CDR2 YYREEE (reference sequence). Trimming took off 4 bases at V and 5 bases at J, with 15 bases between the two ends. DNA for the CDR3: TGTGCCAGCAGCCAAGATCCTTCCGGGGAGACCCAGTACTTC. Translating it yields CASSQDPSGETQYF.

The CDR3 loop reads CASSSGTLNEQFF. For the CDR3, the DNA is TGTGCCAGCAGCTCCGGGACTCTCAATGAGCAGTTCTTC. This chain connects TRBV7-6 to TRBJ2-1; D is possibly TRBD2 (6 bases). In germline, CDR1 is SGHVS, CDR2 FNYEAQ. Trimming took off 4 bases at V and 6 bases at J, with 10 bases between the two ends. This CDR3 region has 13 residues.

The CDR3 DNA reads as TGTGCCAGCAGTACCGGGACTAGGGCATTAGGGCAGTTCTTC. Translating gives CASSTGTRALGQFF. J is TRBJ2-1 and V is TRBV28; 8 bases are a match to TRBD2. Per germline, CDR1 MDHEN and CDR2 SYDVKM. The V gene end was trimmed by 5 bases and the J gene end by 12 bases; junction bases not matched to a gene: 12. The CDR3 has 14 amino acids.

This clone was counted a single time. V gene TRBV30 combines with J gene TRBJ1-4, with a tentative D call TRBD1 (6 bases). The CDR3 covers 15 residues. CDR1 GTSNPN and CDR2 SVGIG come from the germline V gene (reference sequence). V lost 1 base, J lost 5 bases, and 14 bases lay in between. The chain's CDR3 is CAWSARGYANEKLFF. DNA of the CDR3: TGTGCCTGGAGTGCCAGGGGTTACGCCAATGAAAAACTGTTTTTT.

This clone was found many times. The V gene is TRBV7-2, the J gene TRBJ2-7; 7 bases map to TRBD2. V lost 5 bases to trimming and J lost 3 bases; unmatched junction nucleotides: 7. This CDR3 has 14 amino acids. Germline assignment: CDR1 SGHTA and CDR2 FQGNSA. The CDR3 region is CASSPGGENYEQYF. In DNA form, the CDR3 reads TGTGCCAGCAGCCCGGGGGGAGAAAACTACGAGCAGTACTTC.

The chain is built from TRBV28 and TRBJ2-2; D unresolved. This CDR3 region has 13 residues. Germline loops: CDR1 MDHEN, CDR2 SYDVKM. The V gene lost 5 bases and the J gene lost 4 bases, with 8 bases spanning the gap. The DNA of the CDR3 is TGTGCCAGCAGTACCCCGGGCACCGGGGAGCTGTTTTTT. Protein sequence: CASSTPGTGELFF.

A note on this clone: The sample has other DNA sequences that encode this CDR3 too. The chain has TRBV18 and TRBJ2-1; TRBD1 matches 11 bases. CDR1 and CDR2 (germline): KGHSH, LQKENI. With V trimmed by 4 bases and J by 7 bases, 9 bases remained unmatched. The CDR3 runs to 16 residues. CDR3 protein: CASSQRPGQGVNEQFF. CDR3 nucleotides: TGTGCCAGCTCACAGCGACCGGGACAGGGGGTGAATGAGCAGTTCTTC.

This chain links TRBV4-2 with TRBJ2-1; 7 bases match TRBD1. Germline CDR1 reads LGHNA; CDR2 reads YNFKEQ. This CDR3 is 12 amino acids long. V trimming: 4 bases; J trimming: 7 bases; junction bases outside the gene matches: 1. The chain's CDR3 is CASSLQGNEQFF. CDR3 DNA sequence: TGTGCCAGCAGCCTACAGGGGAATGAGCAGTTCTTC.

This clone was observed at least ten times. V gene TRBV7-2 combines with J gene TRBJ2-5, with 9 bases that match TRBD2. Germline-derived CDR1 and CDR2 are SGHTA and FQGNSA. V dropped 5 bases and J dropped 2; count of bases not matched to a gene: 6. This CDR3 is built from 15 residues. DNA for the CDR3: TGTGCCAGCAGCCGTACTAGCGGGCCACAAGAGACCCAGTACTTC. Its translation is CASSRTSGPQETQYF.

This clone was counted many times. CDR3 sequence: CASSQVYGGSESYEQYF. The CDR3 bases are TGTGCCAGCAGCCAAGTTTATGGCGGGAGTGAATCCTACGAGCAGTACTTC. This chain joins TRBV4-2 and TRBJ2-7; 7 bases align to TRBD2. From germline, CDR1 is LGHNA and CDR2 YNFKEQ. V lost 1 base to trimming and J lost 1 base; unmatched junction nucleotides: 10. The CDR3 extends over 17 amino acids.

This clone was counted a few times. The chain recombines TRBV7-2 with TRBJ2-5; D possibly corresponds to TRBD1 (5 bases). In germline, CDR1 is SGHTA, CDR2 FQGNSA. V gave up 1 base and J gave up 2 bases, with 8 bases separating them. There are 14 residues in the CDR3. The CDR3: CASSLVGQQETQYF. The CDR3 DNA is TGTGCCAGCAGCTTAGTGGGGCAGCAAGAGACCCAGTACTTC.

V and J are TRBV7-2 and TRBJ2-1, with 8 bases fitting TRBD2. The germline gives CDR1 SGHTA, CDR2 FQGNSA. Germline trimming cut 3 bases from V and 9 bases from J; bases unmatched to any gene: 4. This CDR3 has 13 amino acids. CDR3 region: CASSLGLESEQFF. DNA for the CDR3: TGTGCCAGCAGCTTGGGACTAGAAAGTGAGCAGTTCTTC.

This clone was observed a handful of times. CDR3 DNA: TGCGCCAGCAGCCTGGACCGGGACAGGATCCTCAATGAGCAGTTCTTC. It translates to CASSLDRDRILNEQFF. The V call is TRBV5-1, the J call TRBJ2-1, with 8 positions matching TRBD1. V lost 4 bases to trimming and J lost 6 bases; unmatched junction nucleotides: 12. The germline gives CDR1 SGHRS, CDR2 YFSETQ. The CDR3 spans 16 residues.

J is TRBJ2-3 and V is TRBV5-8; TRBD2 aligns across 9 bases. V gave up 4 bases and J gave up 1 base; unmatched junction bases: 7. Germline V lookup: CDR1 SGHTS, CDR2 YDEGEE. The CDR3 loop spans 16 amino acids. CDR3 nucleotide sequence: TGTGCCAGCAGCCCTACATGGACTAGCGGCACAGATACGCAGTATTTT. Residues: CASSPTWTSGTDTQYF.

This clone appeared a few times. The chain couples TRBV15 to TRBJ2-1; 8 bases are a match to TRBD2. Looked up from germline, CDR1 is LNHNV and CDR2 is YYDKDF (reference sequence). This CDR3 comprises 16 residues. V lost 5 bases and J lost 10; bases outside the gene matches: 16. CDR3 DNA: TGTGCCACCAGCGGTCGAGGAGGACAGTCGGGGGGGGAGCAGTTCTTC. Amino acid sequence: CATSGRGGQSGGEQFF.

This clone appeared a few times. J is TRBJ2-3 and V is TRBV25-1, with D perhaps TRBD2 (6 bases). V was clipped by 6 bases and J by 0 bases, with 10 bases between them. CDR3 length: 14 residues. CDR1 MGHDK and CDR2 SYGVNS come from the germline V gene. The CDR3 here is CASSFSGSTDTQYF. For the CDR3, the DNA is TGTGCCAGCAGCTTTAGCGGAAGCACAGATACGCAGTATTTT.

This clone occurred a few times. This chain connects TRBV5-1 to TRBJ2-1; a weak D match, TRBD2 (6 bases). The CDR3 runs to 16 residues. CDR1 is SGHRS, CDR2 YFSETQ, per germline. V lost 0 bases and J lost 5, with 15 bases in between. This chain's CDR3 is CASSLGGVGGHNEQFF. Here the CDR3 DNA reads TGCGCCAGCAGCTTGGGGGGAGTCGGGGGTCACAATGAGCAGTTCTTC.

The chain joins TRBV7-2 to TRBJ2-2, with 10 bases lining up with TRBD2. Trimming at V came to 5 bases and at J to 1 base, leaving 7 bases not matched to a gene. This CDR3 contains 17 residues. Germline V lookup: CDR1 SGHTA, CDR2 FQGNSA. CDR3 coding DNA: TGTGCCAGCAGCCGGATTGGGACTAGCGAGAACACCGGGGAGCTGTTTTTT. It yields the protein CASSRIGTSENTGELFF.

A few counts support this clone. The chain employs TRBV19 and TRBJ2-1; D gene ambiguous. The CDR3 totals 15 residues. V was shortened by 5 bases and J by 1 base, with 12 bases between the two germline ends. The germline CDR1 and CDR2 sequences are LNHDA and SQIVND (reference sequence). In DNA, the CDR3 is TGTGCCAGTAGTTTGACTTCCGATTCCTACAATGAGCAGTTCTTC. It encodes CASSLTSDSYNEQFF.

This clone was counted a few times. The chain recombines TRBV5-1 with TRBJ2-2; D may be TRBD1 (6 bases). There are 15 residues in the CDR3. The germline CDR1 and CDR2 sequences are SGHRS and YFSETQ. The V gene lost 5 bases and the J gene lost 3 bases, with 14 bases spanning the gap. The DNA of the CDR3 is TGCGCCAGCAGTCGTTCGGCAGGGGACACCGGGGAGCTGTTTTTT. It specifies CASSRSAGDTGELFF.

This chain connects TRBV19 to TRBJ1-5; maybe TRBD1 (5 bases). In germline, CDR1 is LNHDA, CDR2 SQIVND (reference sequence). CDR3 length equals 15 residues. The germline V and J ends were trimmed by 3 bases and 6 bases, with 15 bases remaining between them. In DNA form, the CDR3 reads TGTGCCAGTAGTATTTTCACAGGAATGGGTCAGCCCCAGCATTTT. Translating gives CASSIFTGMGQPQHF.

The chain has TRBV7-2 and TRBJ1-1, with D uncertain. The V gene's germline CDR1 is SGHTA and CDR2 FQGNSA. This CDR3 comprises 15 residues. Trimming cost V 5 bases and J 1 base, with 14 bases left between them. The CDR3 sequence: CASSPSRRENTEAFF. CDR3 nucleotide sequence: TGTGCCAGCAGCCCATCACGGCGGGAGAACACTGAAGCTTTCTTT.

A few counts support this clone. The J gene is TRBJ1-1, the V gene TRBV7-2; D not certain. Trimming shortened V by 6 bases and J by 8 bases, and 16 bases separated the two germline ends. The CDR3 runs 13 residues. Per germline, CDR1 SGHTA and CDR2 FQGNSA. This CDR3 is CASSQTLRSEAFF. The CDR3 nucleotides are TGTGCCAGCAGTCAGACTCTCCGGTCCGAAGCTTTCTTT.

This clone was seen only a few times. The rearrangement joins TRBV29-1 to TRBJ1-4, with D possibly matching TRBD1 (5 bases). CDR3 length equals 14 residues. Looked up from germline, CDR1 is SQVTM and CDR2 is ANQGSEA. V lost 4 bases and J lost 4, with 13 bases in between. CDR3 DNA: TGCAGCGTTGTGGGGGGACGGTTTAATGAAAAACTGTTTTTT. It codes for CSVVGGRFNEKLFF.

In this sample, this clone turned up a few times. The rearrangement joins TRBV6-6 to TRBJ2-7, with 8 bases fitting TRBD2. This CDR3 region has 15 residues. V was pared by 5 bases and J by 4 bases, with 10 bases of the junction left unmatched. Germline V gives CDR1 MNHNY, CDR2 SVGAGI (reference sequence). CDR3 in amino acids: CASSNPGGSLYEQYF. The DNA for the CDR3 is TGTGCCAGCAGTAACCCGGGGGGGTCCCTTTACGAGCAGTACTTC.